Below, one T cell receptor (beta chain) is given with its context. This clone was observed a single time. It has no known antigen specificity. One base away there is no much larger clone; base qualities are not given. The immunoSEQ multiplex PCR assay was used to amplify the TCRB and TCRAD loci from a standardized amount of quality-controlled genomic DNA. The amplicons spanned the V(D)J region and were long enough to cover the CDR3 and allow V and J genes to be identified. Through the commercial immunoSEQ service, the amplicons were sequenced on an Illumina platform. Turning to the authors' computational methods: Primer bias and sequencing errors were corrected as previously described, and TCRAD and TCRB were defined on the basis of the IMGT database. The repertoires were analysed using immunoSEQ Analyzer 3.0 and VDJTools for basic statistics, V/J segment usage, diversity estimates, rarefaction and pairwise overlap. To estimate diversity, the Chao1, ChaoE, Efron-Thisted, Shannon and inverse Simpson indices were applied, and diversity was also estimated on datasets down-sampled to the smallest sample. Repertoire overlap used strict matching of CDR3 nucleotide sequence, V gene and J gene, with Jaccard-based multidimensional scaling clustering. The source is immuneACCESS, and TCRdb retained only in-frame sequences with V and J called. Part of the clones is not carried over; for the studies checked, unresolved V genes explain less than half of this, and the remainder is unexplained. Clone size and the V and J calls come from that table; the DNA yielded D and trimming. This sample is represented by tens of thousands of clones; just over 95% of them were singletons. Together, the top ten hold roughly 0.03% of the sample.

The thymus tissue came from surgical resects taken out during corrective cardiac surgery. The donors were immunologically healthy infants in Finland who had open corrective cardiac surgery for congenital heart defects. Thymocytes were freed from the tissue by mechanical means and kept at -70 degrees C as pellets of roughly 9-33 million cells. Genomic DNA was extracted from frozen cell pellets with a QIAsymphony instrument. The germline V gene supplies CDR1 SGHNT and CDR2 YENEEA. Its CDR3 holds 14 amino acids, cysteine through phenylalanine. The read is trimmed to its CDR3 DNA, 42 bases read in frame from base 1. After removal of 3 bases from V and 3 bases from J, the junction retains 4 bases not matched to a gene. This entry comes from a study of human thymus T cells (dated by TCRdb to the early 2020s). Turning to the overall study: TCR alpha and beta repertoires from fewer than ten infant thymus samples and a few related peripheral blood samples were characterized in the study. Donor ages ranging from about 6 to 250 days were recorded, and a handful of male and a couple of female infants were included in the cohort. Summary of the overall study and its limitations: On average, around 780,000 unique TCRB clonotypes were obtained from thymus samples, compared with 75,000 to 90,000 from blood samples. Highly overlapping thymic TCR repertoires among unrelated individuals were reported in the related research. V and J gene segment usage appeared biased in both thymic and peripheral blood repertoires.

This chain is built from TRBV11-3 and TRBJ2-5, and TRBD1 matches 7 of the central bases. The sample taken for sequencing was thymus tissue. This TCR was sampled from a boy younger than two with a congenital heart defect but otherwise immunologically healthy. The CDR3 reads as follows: CASSFGTEKETQYF. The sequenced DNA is TGTGCCAGCAGCTTTGGGACAGAGAAAGAGACCCAGTACTTC. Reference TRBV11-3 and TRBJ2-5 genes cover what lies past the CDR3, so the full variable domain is EAGVVQSPRYKIIEKKQPVAFWCNPISGHNTLYWYLQNLGQGPELLIRYENEEAVDDSQLPKDRFSAERLKGVDSTLKIQPAELGDSAVYLCASSFGTEKETQYFGPGTRLLVL.